This TCR beta chain was documented in a study of OX40 agonist ivuxolimab in advanced cancers. Libraries were prepared by immunoSEQ multiplex PCR; TCRdb keeps only in-frame clonotypes and omits some of them. The table includes fewer than 60,000 clones, roughly nine tenths detected once. The germline CDR1 and CDR2 sequences are MDHEN and SYDVKM. Losses at the gene ends were 3 bases for V and 2 bases for J; bases not matched to a gene: 12. The CDR3 is 18 amino acids. The receptor comes from an adult with an advanced solid tumor such as melanoma, head and neck, liver or kidney cancer. This specimen consisted of CD4+ or CD8+ T cells sorted from blood, obtained in a trial of the OX40 agonist ivuxolimab. This chain links TRBV28 with TRBJ1-4; 7 bases match TRBD1. CDR3 sequence (DNA): TGTGCCAGCAGTTTGGTCAGGGGGAGTCCCCCGACTAATGAAAAACTGTTTTTT. It codes for CASSLVRGSPPTNEKLFF.